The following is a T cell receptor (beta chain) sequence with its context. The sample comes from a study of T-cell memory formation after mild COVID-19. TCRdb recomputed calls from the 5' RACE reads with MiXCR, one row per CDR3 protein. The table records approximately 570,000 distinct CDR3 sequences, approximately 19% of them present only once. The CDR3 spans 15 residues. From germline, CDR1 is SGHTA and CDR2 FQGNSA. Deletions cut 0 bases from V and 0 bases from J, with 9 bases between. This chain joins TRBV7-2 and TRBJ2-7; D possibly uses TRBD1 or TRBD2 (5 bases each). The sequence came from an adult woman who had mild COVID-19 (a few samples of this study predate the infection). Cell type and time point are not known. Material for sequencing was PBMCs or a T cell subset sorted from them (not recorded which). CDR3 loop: CASSLATGTSYEQYF. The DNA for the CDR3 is TGTGCCAGCAGCTTAGCAACCGGGACCTCCTACGAGCAGTACTTC.